This T cell receptor (beta chain) was retrieved from a study of blood T cell repertoires in COVID-19. The data were produced by immunoSEQ multiplex PCR, yet TCRdb's version contains in-frame clones alone and is incomplete. The sample records 110,000 to 150,000 clones, more than 75% being singletons. V lost 6 bases and J lost 2; bases outside the gene matches: 7. The CDR3 contains 15 residues. Germline V gene data show CDR1 as SQVTM and CDR2 as ANQGSEA. The clonotype was recovered from a woman over 75 with acute or convalescent COVID-19. Input material: peripheral blood. The rearrangement links TRBV29-1 to TRBJ2-4, with 10 bases identical to TRBD1. The CDR3 DNA sequence: TGCAGCGTCTTCGGGACAGGGGTTTCCAAAAACATTCAGTACTTC. Translating it yields CSVFGTGVSKNIQYF.